The 22 T cell receptor beta chains below were found in one sample sequenced in a study of cytomegalovirus exposure and HLA in healthy donors (dated by TCRdb to 2016 to 2017). Receptors were amplified or captured by the immunoSEQ multiplex PCR assay. The multiplex PCR relied on a mix of 60 forward primers for TCR Vbeta segments and 13 reverse primers for TCR Jbeta segments. TCRdb obtained this table from immuneACCESS and retained in-frame rearrangements with V and J assigned. These tables miss some clones; where compared with another copy, unresolved V genes account for less than half of the shortfall, and the remainder is unexplained. The sample records 120,000 or so clones, about 74% of which are singletons. The biggest ten clones account for 3.4% of the sample. The sequencing input was PBMCs. The receptor source for this set is a man younger than 45 in good health and CMV-seronegative.

The chain combines TRBV4-1 with TRBJ2-1; 11 bases match TRBD2. CDR1 is MGHRA, CDR2 YSYEKL, per germline. The CDR3 totals 21 residues. Germline trimming cut 2 bases from V and 0 bases from J; bases unmatched to any gene: 15. The CDR3: CASSQPPLLTSGARSYNEQFF. The CDR3 DNA follows: TGCGCCAGCAGCCAACCCCCCTTGCTGACTAGCGGGGCCCGCTCCTACAATGAGCAGTTCTTC.

This chain links TRBV10-2 with TRBJ1-1, with unresolved D. V was shortened by 9 bases and J by 4 bases, with 12 bases between the two germline ends. This CDR3 has 12 residues. Per germline, CDR1 WSHSY and CDR2 SAAADI. For the CDR3, the DNA is TGCGCCAGTCGAAAGCTTAGCACTGAAGCTTTCTTT. Translating it yields CASRKLSTEAFF.

The genes are TRBV7-9 and TRBJ1-6; 7 bases match TRBD1. The CDR3 is made up of 14 amino acids. CDR1 and CDR2 from the germline V gene are SEHNR and FQNEAQ (reference sequence). Unmatched junction bases numbered 8, after V lost 5 bases and J lost 10 bases. The CDR3 sequence: CASSVWTGQSPLHF. The CDR3 nucleotides read TGTGCCAGCAGCGTATGGACAGGCCAATCACCCCTCCACTTT.

The CDR3 loop is CAWERDSPYEQYF. The CDR3, as DNA: TGTGCCTGGGAAAGAGACAGTCCCTACGAGCAGTACTTC. The V call is TRBV30, the J call TRBJ2-5, with D tentatively TRBD1 (5 bases). With the DNA end fitting TRBJ2-7 better, the J assignment may be wrong. CDR1 and CDR2 (germline): GTSNPN, SVGIG (reference sequence). The length of the CDR3 is 13 residues.

This chain links TRBV4-1 with TRBJ2-7, with D possibly being TRBD1 (6 bases). This CDR3 contains 13 residues. Germline V CDR1 and CDR2: MGHRA, YSYEKL. V was trimmed by 2 bases and J by 4 bases, leaving 9 bases between them. The CDR3 nucleotides read TGCGCCAGCAGCCAACAGAGGGGGTACGAGCAGTACTTC. The encoded protein is CASSQQRGYEQYF.

The rearrangement joins TRBV7-8 to TRBJ2-5; D gene uncertain. Judging by the DNA end, TRBJ2-7 fits better; the J call may be wrong. This CDR3 has 14 residues. Germline CDR1 SGHVS, CDR2 FQNEAQ. The CDR3 DNA reads TGTGCCAGCAGCTTAGAGCGCTCGGCCTACGAGCAGTACTTC. Protein sequence: CASSLERSAYEQYF.

This clone was counted a few times. V usage is TRBV2 and J usage is TRBJ2-3, with 8 bases matching TRBD2. CDR3 length: 12 residues. Germline CDR1 reads SNHLY; CDR2 reads FYNNEI. V dropped 7 bases and J dropped 4; count of bases not matched to a gene: 1. CDR3 amino acids: CASTGLADTQYF. The DNA of the CDR3 is TGTGCCAGCACGGGACTAGCAGATACGCAGTATTTT.

The chain combines TRBV6-6 with TRBJ2-1; 10 nucleotides align to TRBD1. The CDR3 totals 13 residues. CDR1 MNHNY and CDR2 SVGAGI come from the germline V gene (reference sequence). V lost 6 bases to trimming and J lost 13 bases; unmatched junction nucleotides: 9. The CDR3 spells CASSSGTGVFQFF. In DNA, the CDR3 is TGTGCCAGCAGCTCAGGGACAGGGGTATTTCAGTTCTTC.

This chain connects TRBV7-2 to TRBJ1-1, with TRBD1 as a possible D gene (5 bases). V lost 1 base, J lost 4 bases, and 13 bases lay in between. This CDR3 is 15 amino acids long. Germline-derived CDR1 and CDR2 are SGHTA and FQGNSA. CDR3 in DNA: TGTGCCAGCAGCTTAGGGACACAGGCCCTCACTGAAGCTTTCTTT. Translation gives CASSLGTQALTEAFF.

There are a few counts of this clone. J is TRBJ1-1 and V is TRBV2; D not resolved. The CDR3 is 13 residues long. The ends were cut back, 8 bases at V and 1 base at J, with 11 bases in the middle. Germline V gene lookup returns CDR1 SNHLY and CDR2 FYNNEI. CDR3 residues: CASWADTNTEAFF. As DNA, the CDR3 is TGTGCCAGCTGGGCAGATACGAACACTGAAGCTTTCTTT.

A few counts support this clone. The chain carries TRBV4-2 and TRBJ2-2, with a possible D match to TRBD2 (5 bases). This CDR3 has 14 residues. With 7 bases removed from V and 6 bases from J, the gap between germline ends came to 15 bases. CDR1 and CDR2 from the germline V gene are LGHNA and YNFKEQ. CDR3 coding DNA: TGTGCCAGCAAGAGTCCAGCGGAGGCCGGGGAGCTGTTTTTT. Translated: CASKSPAEAGELFF.

The genes are TRBV7-2 and TRBJ2-5, with TRBD1 as a possible D gene (5 bases). Trimming stripped 11 bases from V and 7 bases from J, with 20 bases between. Per the germline V gene, CDR1 is SGHTA and CDR2 is FQGNSA. The CDR3 spans 13 residues. The chain's CDR3 is CASGLPGVWTQYF. The CDR3, as DNA: TGTGCCTCAGGGTTGCCCGGAGTGTGGACCCAGTACTTC.

The chain uses TRBV27 and TRBJ2-1; TRBD1 is a possible D gene (6 bases). V lost 2 bases and J 7 bases, leaving 15 bases between the germline ends. This CDR3 has 15 amino acids. Germline loops: CDR1 MNHEY, CDR2 SMNVEV (reference sequence). CDR3 amino acids: CASSLAGEFRNEQFF. Here the CDR3 DNA reads TGTGCCAGCAGTTTAGCAGGGGAGTTTAGAAATGAGCAGTTCTTC.

This chain connects TRBV6-5 to TRBJ2-7; D call uncertain. The CDR3 is 14 residues long. Germline lookup yields CDR1 MNHEY and CDR2 SVGAGI. Trimming took off 5 bases at V and 2 bases at J, with 13 bases between the two ends. The CDR3 reads CASSHAAETYEQYF. The CDR3 DNA is TGTGCCAGCAGTCACGCGGCGGAAACCTACGAGCAGTACTTC.

The chain is built from TRBV19 and TRBJ2-7; TRBD2 might be the D (5 bases). Per the germline V gene, CDR1 is LNHDA and CDR2 is SQIVND (reference sequence). Trimming cost V 2 bases and J 3 bases, with 11 bases left between them. This CDR3 spans 14 amino acids. In DNA form, the CDR3 reads TGTGCCAGTAGTATAATCGGGGATCTCTACGAGCAGTACTTC. Protein product: CASSIIGDLYEQYF.

The V and J genes are TRBV5-1 and TRBJ2-7, with 8 nucleotides matching TRBD1. From germline, CDR1 is SGHRS and CDR2 YFSETQ. Trimming removed 1 base from V and 5 bases from J; junction bases left unmatched: 8. The CDR3 sequence is 15 residues long. CDR3 loop: CASSLSIGQGNEQYF. The DNA of the CDR3 is TGCGCCAGCAGCTTGTCCATCGGACAGGGTAACGAGCAGTACTTC.

This clone has just a few counts. The rearrangement links TRBV7-2 to TRBJ2-5; D is possibly TRBD1 (6 bases). The DNA end lines up better with TRBJ2-7; the J call may be wrong. The CDR3 extends over 14 amino acids. Germline V gene sequence: CDR1 SGHTA, CDR2 FQGNSA. The CDR3 protein is CASSFRGFDYEQYF. The CDR3 DNA follows: TGTGCCAGCAGCTTCAGGGGCTTCGACTACGAGCAGTACTTC.

The rearrangement joins TRBV6-1 to TRBJ2-5; D call uncertain. This CDR3 region has 13 residues. V was cut by 7 bases and J by 5 bases, with 14 bases left in between. Germline V lookup: CDR1 MNHNS, CDR2 SASEGT. As DNA, the CDR3 is TGTGCCAGCATCTTCGACATGACGGAGACCCAGTACTTC. This codes for CASIFDMTETQYF.

This chain joins TRBV7-8 and TRBJ1-1; D possibly corresponds to TRBD1 (5 bases). Trimming took off 5 bases at V and 8 bases at J, with 9 bases between the two ends. This CDR3 has 11 residues. Germline V gene sequence: CDR1 SGHVS, CDR2 FQNEAQ. For the CDR3, the DNA is TGTGCCAGCAGCAGAGACAGCGAAGCTTTCTTT. It translates to CASSRDSEAFF.

The V gene is TRBV28, the J gene TRBJ1-5; 8 bases map to TRBD1. The junction had 4 bases not matched to a gene; V was cut back by 4 bases and J by 2 bases. Germline CDR1 is MDHEN and CDR2 is SYDVKM. The CDR3 has 15 residues. The CDR3 here is CASSSGGSGNQPQHF. The CDR3 coding sequence is TGTGCCAGCAGTTCAGGGGGCTCGGGCAATCAGCCCCAGCATTTT.

J is TRBJ2-3 and V is TRBV14; D may be TRBD2 (6 bases). CDR1 is SGHDN, CDR2 FVKESK, per germline. V was cut by 5 bases and J by 4 bases, with 13 bases left in between. The CDR3 is 14 amino acids. The CDR3 here is CASSFWTISDTQYF. The CDR3 bases are TGTGCCAGCAGCTTTTGGACTATTTCAGATACGCAGTATTTT.

In its sample, this clone was seen once. The V and J genes are TRBV6-5 and TRBJ2-6; D is possibly TRBD1 (6 bases). CDR1 and CDR2 from the germline V gene are MNHEY and SVGAGI. The CDR3 totals 15 residues. Trimming took 5 bases from V and 1 from J, leaving 9 bases between them. CDR3 DNA sequence: TGTGCCAGCAGTAAACAGGGTTCTGGGGCCAACGTCCTGACTTTC. Translating gives CASSKQGSGANVLTF.